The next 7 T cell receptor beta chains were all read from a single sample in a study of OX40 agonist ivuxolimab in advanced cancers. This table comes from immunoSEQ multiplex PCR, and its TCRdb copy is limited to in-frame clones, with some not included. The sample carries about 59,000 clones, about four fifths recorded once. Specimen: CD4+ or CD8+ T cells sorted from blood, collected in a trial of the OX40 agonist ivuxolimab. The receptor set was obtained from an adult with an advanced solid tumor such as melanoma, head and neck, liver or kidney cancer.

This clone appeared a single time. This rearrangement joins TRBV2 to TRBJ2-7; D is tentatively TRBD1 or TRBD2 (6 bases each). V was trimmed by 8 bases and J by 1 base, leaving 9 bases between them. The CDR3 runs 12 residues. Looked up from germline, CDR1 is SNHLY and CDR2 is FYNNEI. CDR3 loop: CASGGLSYEQYF. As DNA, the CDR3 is TGTGCCAGCGGGGGGCTTTCCTACGAGCAGTACTTC. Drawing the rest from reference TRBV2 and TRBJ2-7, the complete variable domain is EPEVTQTPSHQVTQMGQEVILRCVPISNHLYFYWYRQILGQKVEFLVSFYNNEISEKSEIFDDQFSVERPDGSNFTLKIRSTKLEDSAMYFCASGGLSYEQYFGPGTRLTVT.

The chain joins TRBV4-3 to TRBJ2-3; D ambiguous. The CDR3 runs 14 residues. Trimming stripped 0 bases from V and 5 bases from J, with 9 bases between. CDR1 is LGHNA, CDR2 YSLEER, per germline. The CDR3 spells CASSQEGFLDTQYF. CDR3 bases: TGCGCCAGCAGCCAAGAGGGGTTTTTAGATACGCAGTATTTT.

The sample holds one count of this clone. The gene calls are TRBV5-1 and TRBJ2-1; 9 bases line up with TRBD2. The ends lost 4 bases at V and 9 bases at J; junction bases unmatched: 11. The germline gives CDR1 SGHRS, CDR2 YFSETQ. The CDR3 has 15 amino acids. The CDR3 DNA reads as TGCGCCAGCAGCGTCAGCGGGAGGCCCGAAAGTGAGCAGTTCTTC. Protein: CASSVSGRPESEQFF.

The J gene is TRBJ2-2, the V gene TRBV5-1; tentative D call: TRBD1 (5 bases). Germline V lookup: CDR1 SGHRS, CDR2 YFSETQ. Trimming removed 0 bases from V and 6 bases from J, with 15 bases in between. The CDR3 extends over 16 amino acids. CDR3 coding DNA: TGCGCCAGCAGCTTGGCCGTGCAGGGAAGGGCCGGGGAGCTGTTTTTT. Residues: CASSLAVQGRAGELFF.

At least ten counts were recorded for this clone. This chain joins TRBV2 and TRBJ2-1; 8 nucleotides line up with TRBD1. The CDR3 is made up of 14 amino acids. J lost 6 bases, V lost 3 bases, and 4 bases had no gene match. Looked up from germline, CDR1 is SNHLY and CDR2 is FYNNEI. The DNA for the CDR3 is TGTGCCAGCAGTGAGGGGCAGGGGGCCAATGAGCAGTTCTTC. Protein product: CASSEGQGANEQFF.

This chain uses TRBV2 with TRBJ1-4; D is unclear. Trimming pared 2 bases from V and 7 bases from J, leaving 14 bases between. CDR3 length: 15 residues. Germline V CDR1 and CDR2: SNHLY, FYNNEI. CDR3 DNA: TGTGCCAGCAGTGAACTCCGGTCCCGGGGTGAAAAACTGTTTTTT. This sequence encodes CASSELRSRGEKLFF.

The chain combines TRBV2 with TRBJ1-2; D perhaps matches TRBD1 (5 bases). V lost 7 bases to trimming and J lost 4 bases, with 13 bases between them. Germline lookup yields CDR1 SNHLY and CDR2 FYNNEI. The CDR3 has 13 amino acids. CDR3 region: CASTIDRFYGYTF. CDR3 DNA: TGTGCCAGCACCATCGACAGATTCTATGGCTACACCTTC.